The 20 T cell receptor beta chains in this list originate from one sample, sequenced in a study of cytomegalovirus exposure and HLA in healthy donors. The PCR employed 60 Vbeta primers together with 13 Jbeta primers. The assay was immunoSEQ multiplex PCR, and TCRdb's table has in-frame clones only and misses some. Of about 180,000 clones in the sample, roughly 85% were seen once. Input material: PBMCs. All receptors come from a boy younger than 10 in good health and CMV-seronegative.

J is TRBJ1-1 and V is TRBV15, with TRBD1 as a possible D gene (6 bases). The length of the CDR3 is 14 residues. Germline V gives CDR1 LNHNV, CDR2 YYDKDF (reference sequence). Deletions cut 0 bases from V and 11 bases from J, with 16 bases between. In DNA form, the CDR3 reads TGTGCCACCAGCAGAGATTTGGGGGGGCTGGGGGCTTTCTTT. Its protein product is CATSRDLGGLGAFF.

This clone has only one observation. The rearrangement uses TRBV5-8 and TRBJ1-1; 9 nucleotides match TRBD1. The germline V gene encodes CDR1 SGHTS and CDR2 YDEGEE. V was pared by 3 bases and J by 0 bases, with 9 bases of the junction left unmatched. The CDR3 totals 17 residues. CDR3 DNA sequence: TGTGCCAGCAGCTCGAGACCAGGACAGGGGATGAACACTGAAGCTTTCTTT. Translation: CASSSRPGQGMNTEAFF.

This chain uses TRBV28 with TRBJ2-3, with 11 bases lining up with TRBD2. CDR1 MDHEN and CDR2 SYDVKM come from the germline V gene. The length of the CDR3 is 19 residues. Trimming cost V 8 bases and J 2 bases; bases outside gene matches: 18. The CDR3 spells CASSRPGLAASLTTDTQYF. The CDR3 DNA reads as TGTGCCAGCTCTCGACCGGGACTAGCGGCATCCCTAACCACAGATACGCAGTATTTT.

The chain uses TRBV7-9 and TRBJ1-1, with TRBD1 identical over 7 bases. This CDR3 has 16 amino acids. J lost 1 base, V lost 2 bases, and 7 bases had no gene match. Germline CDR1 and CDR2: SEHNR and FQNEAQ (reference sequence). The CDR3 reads CASSLSADRSNTEAFF. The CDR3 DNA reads TGTGCCAGCAGCTTATCTGCGGACAGGTCGAACACTGAAGCTTTCTTT.

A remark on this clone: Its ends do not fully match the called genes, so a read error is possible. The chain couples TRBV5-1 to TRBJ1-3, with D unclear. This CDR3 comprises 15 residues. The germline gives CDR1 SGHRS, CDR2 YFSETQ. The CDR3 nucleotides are TGCGCCAGCAGCTTGACTTTGGGCTCTGGGAACACCATATATTTT. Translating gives CASSLTLGSGNTIYF. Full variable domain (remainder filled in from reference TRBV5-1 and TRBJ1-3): KAGVTQTPRYLIKTRGQQVTLSCSPISGHRSVSWYQQTPGQGLQFLFEYFSETQRNKGNFPGRFSGRQFSNSRSEMNVSTLELGDSALYLCASSLTLGSGNTIYFGEGSWLTVV.

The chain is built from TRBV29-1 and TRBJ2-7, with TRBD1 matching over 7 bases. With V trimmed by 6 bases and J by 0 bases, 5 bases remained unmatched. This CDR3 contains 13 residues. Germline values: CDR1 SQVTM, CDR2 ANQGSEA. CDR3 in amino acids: CSVLTGYSYEQYF. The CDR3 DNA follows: TGCAGCGTCTTGACAGGGTACTCCTACGAGCAGTACTTC.

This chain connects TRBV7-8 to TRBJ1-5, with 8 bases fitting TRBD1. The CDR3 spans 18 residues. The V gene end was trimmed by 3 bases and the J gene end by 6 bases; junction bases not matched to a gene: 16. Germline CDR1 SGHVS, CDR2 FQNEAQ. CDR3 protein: CASSLVISDRVIGQPQHF. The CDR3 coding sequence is TGTGCCAGCAGCTTGGTAATTTCGGACAGGGTAATAGGTCAGCCCCAGCATTTT.

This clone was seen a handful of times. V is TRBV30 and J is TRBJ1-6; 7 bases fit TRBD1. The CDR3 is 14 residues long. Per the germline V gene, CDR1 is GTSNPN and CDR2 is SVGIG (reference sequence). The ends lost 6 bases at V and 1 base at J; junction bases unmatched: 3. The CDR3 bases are TGTGCCTGTCGACAGGGATCCTATAATTCACCCCTCCACTTT. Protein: CACRQGSYNSPLHF. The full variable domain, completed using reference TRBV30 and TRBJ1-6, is SQTIHQWPATLVQPVGSPLSLECTVEGTSNPNLYWYRQAAGRGLQLLFYSVGIGQISSEVPQNLSASRPQDRQFILSSKKLLLSDSGFYLCACRQGSYNSPLHFGNGTRLTVT.

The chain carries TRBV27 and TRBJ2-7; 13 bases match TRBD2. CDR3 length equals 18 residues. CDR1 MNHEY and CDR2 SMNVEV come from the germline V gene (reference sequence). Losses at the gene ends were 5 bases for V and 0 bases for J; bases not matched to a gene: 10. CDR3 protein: CASSPRTSGRFSSYEQYF. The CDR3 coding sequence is TGTGCCAGCAGTCCCAGGACTAGCGGGAGATTTAGCTCCTACGAGCAGTACTTC.

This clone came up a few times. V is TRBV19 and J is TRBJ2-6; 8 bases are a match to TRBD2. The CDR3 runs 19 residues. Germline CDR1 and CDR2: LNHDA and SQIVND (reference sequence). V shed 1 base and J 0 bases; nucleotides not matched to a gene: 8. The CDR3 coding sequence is TGTGCCAGTAGTATAGCATCGGGAGGGCCGGGCTCTGGGGCCAACGTCCTGACTTTC. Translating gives CASSIASGGPGSGANVLTF.

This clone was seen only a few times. The CDR3 loop is CATTGTGDGYTF. DNA of the CDR3: TGTGCCACAACCGGGACAGGGGATGGCTACACCTTC. The chain couples TRBV10-3 to TRBJ1-2, with TRBD1 identical over 10 bases. The V gene's germline CDR1 is ENHRY and CDR2 SYGVKD. The CDR3 runs 12 residues. V shed 10 bases, J shed 6 bases, and the junction held 5 bases outside the gene matches.

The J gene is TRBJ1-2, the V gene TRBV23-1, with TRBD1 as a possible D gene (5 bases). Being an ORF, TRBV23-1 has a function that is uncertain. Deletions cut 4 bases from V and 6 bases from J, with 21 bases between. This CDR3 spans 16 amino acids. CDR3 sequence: CASSPIPEGPMDGYTF. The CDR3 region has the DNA TGCGCCAGCAGTCCAATCCCGGAGGGGCCTATGGATGGCTACACCTTC.

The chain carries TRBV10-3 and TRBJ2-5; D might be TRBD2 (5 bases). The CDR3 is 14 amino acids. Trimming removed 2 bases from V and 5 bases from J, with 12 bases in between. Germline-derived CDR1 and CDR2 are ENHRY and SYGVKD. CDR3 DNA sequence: TGTGCCATCAGTGAGGGACTTATGGGGGAGACCCAGTACTTC. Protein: CAISEGLMGETQYF.

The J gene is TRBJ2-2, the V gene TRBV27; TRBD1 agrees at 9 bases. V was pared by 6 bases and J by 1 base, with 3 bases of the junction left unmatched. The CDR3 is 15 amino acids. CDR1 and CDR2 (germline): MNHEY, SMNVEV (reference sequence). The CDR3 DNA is TGTGCCAGCAGGTCGGGACAGGGGAACACCGGGGAGCTGTTTTTT. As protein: CASRSGQGNTGELFF.

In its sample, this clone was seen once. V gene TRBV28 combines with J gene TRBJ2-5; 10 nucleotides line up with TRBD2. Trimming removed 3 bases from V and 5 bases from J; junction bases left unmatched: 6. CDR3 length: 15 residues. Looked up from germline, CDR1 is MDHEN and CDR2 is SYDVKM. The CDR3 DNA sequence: TGTGCCAGCAGTTTCCAAAGCGGGAGGGTTGAGACCCAGTACTTC. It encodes CASSFQSGRVETQYF.

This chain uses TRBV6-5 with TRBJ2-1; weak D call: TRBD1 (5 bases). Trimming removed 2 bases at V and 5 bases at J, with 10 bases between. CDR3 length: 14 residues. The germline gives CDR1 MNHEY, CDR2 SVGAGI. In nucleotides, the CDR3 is TGTGCCAGCAGTTACGGGGCAGAACACAATGAGCAGTTCTTC. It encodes CASSYGAEHNEQFF.

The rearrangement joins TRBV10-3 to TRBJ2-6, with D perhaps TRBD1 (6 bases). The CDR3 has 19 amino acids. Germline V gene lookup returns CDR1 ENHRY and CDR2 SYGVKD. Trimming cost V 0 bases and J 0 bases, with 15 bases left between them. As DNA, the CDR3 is TGTGCCATCAGTGAGTCTGCCAGGGGAATGGGCTCTGGGGCCAACGTCCTGACTTTC. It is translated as CAISESARGMGSGANVLTF.

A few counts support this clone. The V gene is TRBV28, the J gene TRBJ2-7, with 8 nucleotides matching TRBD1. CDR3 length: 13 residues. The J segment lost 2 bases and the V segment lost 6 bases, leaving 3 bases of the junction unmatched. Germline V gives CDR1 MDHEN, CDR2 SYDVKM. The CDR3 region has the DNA TGTGCCAGCAGGACAGGGGTTGCCTACGAGCAGTACTTC. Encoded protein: CASRTGVAYEQYF. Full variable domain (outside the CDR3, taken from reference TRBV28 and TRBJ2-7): DVKVTQSSRYLVKRTGEKVFLECVQDMDHENMFWYRQDPGLGLRLIYFSYDVKMKEKGDIPEGYSVSREKKERFSLILESASTNQTSMYLCASRTGVAYEQYFGPGTRLTVT.

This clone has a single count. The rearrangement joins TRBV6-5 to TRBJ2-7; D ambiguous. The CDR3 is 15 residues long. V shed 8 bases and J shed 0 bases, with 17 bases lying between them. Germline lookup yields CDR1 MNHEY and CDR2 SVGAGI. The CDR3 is CASALLALTSYEQYF. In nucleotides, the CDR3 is TGTGCCAGCGCTTTACTCGCACTAACCTCCTACGAGCAGTACTTC.

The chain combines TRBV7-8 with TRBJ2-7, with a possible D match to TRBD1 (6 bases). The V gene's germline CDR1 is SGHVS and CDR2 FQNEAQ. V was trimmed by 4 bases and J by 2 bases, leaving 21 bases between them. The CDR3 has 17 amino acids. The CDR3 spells CASSYKTLYRATYEQYF. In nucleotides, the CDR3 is TGTGCCAGCAGCTACAAGACACTCTACAGGGCGACCTACGAGCAGTACTTC.